This TCR beta chain was recorded in a study of T-cell memory formation after mild COVID-19. Study-wide results and caveats: CD4+ contracting clones lay mainly in CM and EM, CD8+ ones in EMRA. The second-wave clones peaking on day 37 were not confirmed as SARS-CoV-2-specific.

CDR1 is SGDLS, CDR2 YYNGEE, per germline. The length of the CDR3 is 15 residues. The trim removed 2 bases at V and 2 bases at J, leaving 4 bases unmatched. TCRdb called the 5' RACE reads again in MiXCR, with one record for every CDR3 protein. The top ten hold approximately 3% of the sample, which has 210,000 or so distinct CDR3 sequences, about 10% seen once. A remark on this clonotype: Its antigen is undetermined.

The rearrangement uses TRBV9 and TRBJ2-1, with 7 positions matching TRBD1. The sample comprised PBMCs or a T cell subset sorted from them (not recorded which). This receptor was identified in a man between 18 and 35 years old who had mild COVID-19 (a few samples of this study predate the infection). Cell type and time point are not known. As DNA, the CDR3 is TGTGCCAGCAGCGTGCAGGGGGACCCCTACAATGAGCAGTTCTTC. Protein sequence: CASSVQGDPYNEQFF.